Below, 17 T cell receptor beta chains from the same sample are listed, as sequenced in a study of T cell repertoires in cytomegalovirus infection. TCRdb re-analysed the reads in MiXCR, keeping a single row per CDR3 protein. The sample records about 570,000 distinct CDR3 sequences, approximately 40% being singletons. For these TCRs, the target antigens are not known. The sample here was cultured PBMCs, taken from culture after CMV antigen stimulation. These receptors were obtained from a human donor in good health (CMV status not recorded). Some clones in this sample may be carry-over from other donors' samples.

CDR3: CASSVTGVYEQYF. The CDR3 DNA follows: TGTGCCAGTAGTGTAACAGGGGTCTACGAGCAGTACTTC. The chain joins TRBV19 to TRBJ2-7; 7 bases are a match to TRBD1. The CDR3 is made up of 13 amino acids. Losses at the gene ends were 5 bases for V and 3 bases for J; bases not matched to a gene: 4. Germline values: CDR1 LNHDA, CDR2 SQIVND (reference sequence).

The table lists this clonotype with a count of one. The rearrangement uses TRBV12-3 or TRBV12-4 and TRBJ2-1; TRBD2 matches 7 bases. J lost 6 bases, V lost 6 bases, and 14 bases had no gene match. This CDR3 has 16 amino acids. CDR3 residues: CASSSYTSALANEQFF. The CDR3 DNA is TGTGCCAGCAGCTCATATACTAGCGCCCTTGCCAATGAGCAGTTCTTC.

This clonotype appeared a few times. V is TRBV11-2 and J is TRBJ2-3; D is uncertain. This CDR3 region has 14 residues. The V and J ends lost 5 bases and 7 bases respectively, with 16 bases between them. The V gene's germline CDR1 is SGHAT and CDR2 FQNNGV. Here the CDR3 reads CASSPEAWGYTQYF. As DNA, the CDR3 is TGTGCCAGCAGCCCCGAGGCTTGGGGTTATACGCAGTATTTT. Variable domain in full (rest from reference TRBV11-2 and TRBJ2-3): EAGVAQSPRYKIIEKRQSVAFWCNPISGHATLYWYQQILGQGPKLLIQFQNNGVVDDSQLPKDRFSAERLKGVDSTLKIQPAKLEDSAVYLCASSPEAWGYTQYFGPGTRLTVL.

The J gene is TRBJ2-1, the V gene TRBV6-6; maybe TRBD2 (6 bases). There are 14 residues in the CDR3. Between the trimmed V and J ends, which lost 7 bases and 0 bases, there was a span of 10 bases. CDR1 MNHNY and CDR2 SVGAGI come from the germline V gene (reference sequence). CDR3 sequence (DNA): TGTGCCAGCAATCGGAGGGACTCCTACAATGAGCAGTTCTTC. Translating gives CASNRRDSYNEQFF.

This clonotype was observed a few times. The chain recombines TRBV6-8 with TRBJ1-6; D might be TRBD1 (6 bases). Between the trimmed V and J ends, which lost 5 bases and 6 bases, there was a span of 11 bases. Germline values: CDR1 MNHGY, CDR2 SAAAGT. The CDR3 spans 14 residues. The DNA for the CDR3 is TGTGCCAGCAGTACTGGACAGCTTAATTCACCCCTCCACTTT. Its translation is CASSTGQLNSPLHF.

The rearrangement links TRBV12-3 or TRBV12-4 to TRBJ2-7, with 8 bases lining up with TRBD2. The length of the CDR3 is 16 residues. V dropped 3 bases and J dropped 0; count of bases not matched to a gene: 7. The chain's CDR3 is CASSFMSGRASYEQYF. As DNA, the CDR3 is TGTGCCAGCAGTTTCATGAGCGGGAGAGCCTCCTACGAGCAGTACTTC.

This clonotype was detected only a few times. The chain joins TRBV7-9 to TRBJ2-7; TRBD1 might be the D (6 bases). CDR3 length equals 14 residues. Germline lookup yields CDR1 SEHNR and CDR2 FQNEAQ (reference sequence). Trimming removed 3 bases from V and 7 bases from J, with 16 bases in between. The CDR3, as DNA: TGTGCCAGCAGCTTTTCATCAGGGGTAGGGGAGCAGTACTTC. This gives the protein CASSFSSGVGEQYF.

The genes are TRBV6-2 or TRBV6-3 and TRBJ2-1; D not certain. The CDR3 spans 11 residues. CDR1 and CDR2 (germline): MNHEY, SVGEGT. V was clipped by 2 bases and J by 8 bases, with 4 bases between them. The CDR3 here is CASSYMDEQFF. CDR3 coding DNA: TGTGCCAGCAGTTACATGGATGAGCAGTTCTTC.

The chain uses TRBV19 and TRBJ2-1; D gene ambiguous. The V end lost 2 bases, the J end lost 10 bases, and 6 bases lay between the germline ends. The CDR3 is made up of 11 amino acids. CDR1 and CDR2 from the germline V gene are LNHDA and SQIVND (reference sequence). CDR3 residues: CASSIRAEQFF. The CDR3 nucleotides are TGTGCCAGTAGTATACGGGCGGAGCAGTTCTTC.

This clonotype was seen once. The DNA of the CDR3 is TGTGCCAGCAGTGACACGGGAACGCCTAATGAAAAACTGTTTTTT. Protein: CASSDTGTPNEKLFF. The rearrangement links TRBV6-2 or TRBV6-3 to TRBJ1-4; no firm D call. The germline V and J ends were trimmed by 5 bases and 3 bases, with 13 bases remaining between them. The length of the CDR3 is 15 residues. The germline CDR1 and CDR2 sequences are MNHEY and SVGEGT.

The CDR3 reads CASSLDQGTGELFF. The CDR3 DNA reads as TGTGCCAGCAGCTTAGATCAGGGTACCGGGGAGCTGTTTTTT. This rearrangement joins TRBV11-2 to TRBJ2-2, with a possible D match to TRBD1 (5 bases). V was cut by 0 bases and J by 5 bases, with 7 bases left in between. Germline CDR1 is SGHAT and CDR2 is FQNNGV. This CDR3 contains 14 residues.

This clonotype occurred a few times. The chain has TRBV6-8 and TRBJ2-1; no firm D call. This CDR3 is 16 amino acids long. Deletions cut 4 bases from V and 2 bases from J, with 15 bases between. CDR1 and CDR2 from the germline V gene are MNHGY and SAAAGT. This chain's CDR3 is CASSSLDPFTYNEQFF. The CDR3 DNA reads TGTGCCAGCAGTTCCCTAGATCCGTTCACCTACAATGAGCAGTTCTTC.

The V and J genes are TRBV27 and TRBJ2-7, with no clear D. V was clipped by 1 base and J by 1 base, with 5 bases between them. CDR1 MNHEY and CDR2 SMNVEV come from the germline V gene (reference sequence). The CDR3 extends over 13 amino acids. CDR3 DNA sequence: TGTGCCAGCAGTTTATATCAGTCCTACGAGCAGTACTTC. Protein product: CASSLYQSYEQYF.

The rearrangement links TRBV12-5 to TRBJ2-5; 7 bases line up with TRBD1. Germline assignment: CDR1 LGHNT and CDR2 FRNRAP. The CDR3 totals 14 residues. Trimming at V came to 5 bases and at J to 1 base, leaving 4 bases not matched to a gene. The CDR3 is CASGKGGFQETQYF. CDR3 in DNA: TGTGCTAGTGGTAAAGGGGGCTTCCAAGAGACCCAGTACTTC.

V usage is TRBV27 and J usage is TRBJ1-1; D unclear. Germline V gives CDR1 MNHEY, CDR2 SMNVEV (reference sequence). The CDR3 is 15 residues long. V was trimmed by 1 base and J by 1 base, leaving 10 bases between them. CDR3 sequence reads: CASSLFRGSNTEAFF. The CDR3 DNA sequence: TGTGCCAGCAGTTTATTCCGGGGTTCGAACACTGAAGCTTTCTTT.

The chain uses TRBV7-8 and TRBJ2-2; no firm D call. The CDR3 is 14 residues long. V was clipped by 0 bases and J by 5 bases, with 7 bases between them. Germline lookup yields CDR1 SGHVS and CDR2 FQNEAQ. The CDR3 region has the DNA TGTGCCAGCAGCTTAGCGTCGGTGACCGGGGAGCTGTTTTTT. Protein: CASSLASVTGELFF.

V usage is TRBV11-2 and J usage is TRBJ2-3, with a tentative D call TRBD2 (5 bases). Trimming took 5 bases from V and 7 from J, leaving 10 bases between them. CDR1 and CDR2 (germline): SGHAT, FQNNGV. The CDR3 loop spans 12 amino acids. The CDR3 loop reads CASSPGLYTQYF. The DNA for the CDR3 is TGTGCCAGCAGCCCCGGACTGTATACGCAGTATTTT.